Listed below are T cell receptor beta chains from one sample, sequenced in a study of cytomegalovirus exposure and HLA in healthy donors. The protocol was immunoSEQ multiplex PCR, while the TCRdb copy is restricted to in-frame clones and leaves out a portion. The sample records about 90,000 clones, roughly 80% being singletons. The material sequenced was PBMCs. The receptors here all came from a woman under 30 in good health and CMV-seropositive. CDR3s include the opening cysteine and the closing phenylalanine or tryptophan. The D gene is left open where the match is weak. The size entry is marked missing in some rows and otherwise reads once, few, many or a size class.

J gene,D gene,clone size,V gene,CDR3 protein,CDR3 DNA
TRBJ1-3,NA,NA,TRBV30,CAWSSGGGGGNTIYF,TGTGCCTGGAGTTCTGGGGGCGGGGGTGGAAACACCATATATTTT
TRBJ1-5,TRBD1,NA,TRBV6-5,CASSQDRGDNQPQHF,TGTGCCAGCAGCCAGGACAGGGGGGACAATCAGCCCCAGCATTTT
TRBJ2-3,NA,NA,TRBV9,CASSLQGRQADTQYF,TGTGCCAGCAGCTTACAGGGAAGGCAAGCAGATACGCAGTATTTT
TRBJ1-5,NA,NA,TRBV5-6,CASSLDRDQPQHF,TGTGCCAGCAGCTTGGACAGGGATCAGCCCCAGCATTTT
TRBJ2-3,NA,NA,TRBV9,CASNSGSLAGDTQYF,TGTGCCAGCAATTCGGGTTCCCTCGCCGGAGATACGCAGTATTTT
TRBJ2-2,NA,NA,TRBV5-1,CASSLLAQYTGELFF,TGCGCCAGCAGCTTGTTGGCACAATACACCGGGGAGCTGTTTTTT
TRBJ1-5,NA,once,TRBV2,CASSDTETSNQPQHF,TGTGCCAGCAGTGACACAGAGACTAGCAATCAGCCCCAGCATTTT
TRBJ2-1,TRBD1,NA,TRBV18,CASSYTGQGPDNEQFF,TGTGCCAGCTCATATACAGGACAGGGACCGGACAATGAGCAGTTCTTC
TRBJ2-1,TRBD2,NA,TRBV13,CASSPGTSGGNEQFF,TGTGCCAGCAGCCCAGGGACTAGCGGGGGGAATGAGCAGTTCTTC
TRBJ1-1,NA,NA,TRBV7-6,CASSLATGFLTEAFF,TGTGCCAGCAGCTTAGCGACGGGATTCCTCACTGAAGCTTTCTTT
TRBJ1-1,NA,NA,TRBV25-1,CASSGVYTEAFF,TGTGCCAGCTCAGGGGTGTACACTGAAGCTTTCTTT
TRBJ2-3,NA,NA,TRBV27,CASSPSLPFQLTDTQYF,TGTGCCAGCAGTCCCTCGTTACCCTTTCAACTCACAGATACGCAGTATTTT
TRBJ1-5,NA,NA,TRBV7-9,CASSLWGGGELSNQPQHF,TGTGCCAGCAGCTTATGGGGAGGGGGGGAACTTAGCAATCAGCCCCAGCATTTT
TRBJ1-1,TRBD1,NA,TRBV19,CASSMMRQGAGNTEAFF,TGTGCCAGTAGTATGATGCGACAGGGGGCAGGGAACACTGAAGCTTTCTTT
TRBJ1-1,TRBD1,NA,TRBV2,CASSATGLGTEAFF,TGTGCCAGCAGTGCGACAGGGTTGGGCACTGAAGCTTTCTTT
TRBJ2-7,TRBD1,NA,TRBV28,CASRSDRVYYEQYF,TGTGCCAGCAGATCCGACAGGGTTTACTACGAGCAGTACTTC
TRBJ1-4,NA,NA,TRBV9,CASSGTDSNEKLFF,TGTGCCAGCAGCGGGACAGACTCTAATGAAAAACTGTTTTTT
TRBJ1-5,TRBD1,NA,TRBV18,CASSPTGGGNQPQHF,TGTGCCAGCTCACCGACAGGGGGCGGCAATCAGCCCCAGCATTTT
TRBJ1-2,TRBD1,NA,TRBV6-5,CASNRGQGTDGYTF,TGTGCCAGCAATAGAGGACAGGGAACGGATGGCTACACCTTC
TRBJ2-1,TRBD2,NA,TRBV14,CASSVPGGWFEQFF,TGTGCCAGCAGCGTCCCGGGGGGGTGGTTTGAGCAGTTCTTC
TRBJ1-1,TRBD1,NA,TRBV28,CASSYQGGNTEAFF,TGTGCCAGCAGTTACCAGGGGGGGAACACTGAAGCTTTCTTT